This T cell receptor beta chain was sequenced for a study of blood T cell repertoires in COVID-19. Generated by immunoSEQ multiplex PCR, the TCRdb table keeps only in-frame clones and is missing some. The table lists around 190,000 clones, around 85% of them singletons. Losses at the gene ends were 5 bases for V and 2 bases for J; bases not matched to a gene: 4. Germline-derived CDR1 and CDR2 are SQVTM and ANQGSEA. The CDR3 length is 14 residues. This TCR was recovered from a middle-aged man with active or convalescent COVID-19. The sample consisted of peripheral blood. This sequence joins TRBV29-1 and TRBJ1-4; TRBD1 matches at 8 bases. The chain's CDR3 is CSVSGTGTNEKLFF. The CDR3 DNA sequence: TGCAGCGTTTCCGGGACAGGTACTAATGAAAAACTGTTTTTT.